Detailed here is one TCR beta chain. The data stem from a study of patients and donors after allogeneic stem cell transplantation. The CDR3 covers 16 residues. The ends lost 0 bases at V and 6 bases at J; junction bases unmatched: 10. CDR1 is MNHEY and CDR2 is SMNVEV in the germline V gene (reference sequence). TCRdb re-derived calls from the RT-PCR reads in MiXCR, one entry per CDR3 protein. The sample lists 100,000 to 130,000 distinct CDR3 sequences; around 38% were seen once. Material: blood, either unsorted or a sorted T cell fraction (not recorded which). This TCR was recovered from a human donor who was either an allogeneic HSCT recipient or a stem cell or donor lymphocyte infusion donor (not recorded which). It is not recorded whose cells these are; they may come from a transplant donor. This chain connects TRBV27 to TRBJ2-7, with 8 bases aligning to TRBD2. CDR3: CASSLSMFGSGGEQYF. CDR3 in DNA: TGTGCCAGCAGTTTATCGATGTTCGGGAGCGGGGGCGAGCAGTACTTC.